This T cell receptor beta chain was recorded in a study of vaccination and CD4 T cells after COVID-19. Study-level background: Several convalescent cases were mild and one was severe, and all had been SARS-CoV-2 positive by nasal swab PCR. Overlapping peptides of the spike proteins of SARS-CoV-2, HCoV-NL63, HCoV-OC43 and HCoV-229E were used for cell stimulation. Median time from second vaccine dose to sampling was about 77 days (14 to 241).

The Oncomine TCR Beta short-read assay sequenced DNA from cultured CD4+ T cells. From the PCR reads, TCRdb called clonotypes with MiXCR, one entry per CDR3 protein. The data contain about 12,000 distinct CDR3 sequences, around 60% of them singletons. Treatment in this sample: roughly 11-day PBMC culture with coronavirus spike peptide pools or control peptides (ViraFEST assay). Of note for this clonotype: As yet, its antigen is unknown.

The source is a human donor who had recovered from COVID-19. Sample: CD4+ T cells from blood, cultured in vitro.

The CDR3 coding sequence is TGTGCCAGCAGTTACTCTAGGTCCCAGAACTATGGCTACACCTTC. This sequence encodes CASSYSRSQNYGYTF. The chain employs TRBV6-5 and TRBJ1-2; no clear D. Germline CDR1 reads MNHEY; CDR2 reads SVGAGI. The CDR3 length is 15 residues. The V end lost 0 bases, the J end lost 2 bases, and 10 bases lay between the germline ends.